This T cell receptor beta chain was captured by sequencing in a study of blood T cell repertoires in COVID-19. This CDR3 has 13 amino acids. Germline V gene data show CDR1 as MDHEN and CDR2 as SYDVKM. Trimming left V 3 bases short and J 4 bases short, with 10 bases between. This table comes from immunoSEQ multiplex PCR, and its TCRdb copy is limited to in-frame clones, with some not included. The table shows about 180,000 clones, with approximately 85% occurring only once. The gene calls are TRBV28 and TRBJ2-7, with D possibly TRBD1 on 5 matching bases. The receptor was derived from a man in his sixties with acute or convalescent COVID-19. The specimen sequenced was peripheral blood. The CDR3, as DNA: TGTGCCAGCAGTTTTCGACAGATATACGAGCAGTACTTC. Its protein is CASSFRQIYEQYF.